The 6 T cell receptor beta chains in this list originate from one sample, sequenced in a study of Ad26.COV2.S vaccination and SARS-CoV-2 variants. Treatment described: around 19 received Ad26.COV2.S at low or high dose, single or two shots; about 5 received placebo; per-sample allocation not given. Sampling was performed 63 days after the first vaccine or placebo injection. Method: immunoSEQ multiplex PCR; TCRdb's copy keeps in-frame clones and lacks some. The sample yields about 390,000 clones, about 85% seen once. The source material was peripheral blood, sampled in a trial of Ad26.COV2.S vaccine versus placebo. The source is a person aged 18-60 years who received the Ad26.COV2.S COVID-19 vaccine or a placebo.

CDR3 amino acids: CASGQGRYEQYF. The CDR3 DNA sequence: TGTGCCAGCGGACAGGGAAGATACGAGCAGTACTTC. The rearrangement uses TRBV2 and TRBJ2-7; 8 bases map to TRBD1. Trimming took 8 bases from V and 4 from J; bases not matched to a gene: 4. Germline values: CDR1 SNHLY, CDR2 FYNNEI. The CDR3 consists of 12 residues.

The V call is TRBV10-1, the J call TRBJ2-3; the match to TRBD2 covers 14 bases. CDR1 is WNHNN and CDR2 is SYGVQD in the germline V gene (reference sequence). V shed 3 bases, J shed 5 bases, and the junction held 7 bases outside the gene matches. The CDR3 has 17 amino acids. The CDR3 here is CASSDPGLAGGKDTQYF. Written as DNA, the CDR3 is TGCGCCAGCAGTGACCCAGGACTAGCGGGGGGCAAAGATACGCAGTATTTT.

The chain couples TRBV7-6 to TRBJ2-7, with 9 bases lining up with TRBD1. From germline, CDR1 is SGHVS and CDR2 FNYEAQ. This CDR3 has 13 amino acids. Trimming cost V 2 bases and J 5 bases; bases outside gene matches: 1. The CDR3 protein is CASSLRTGDEQYF. The CDR3 DNA reads as TGTGCCAGCAGCTTACGGACAGGGGACGAGCAGTACTTC.

V gene TRBV6-2 or TRBV6-3 combines with J gene TRBJ1-2; D unresolved. Germline values: CDR1 MNHEY, CDR2 SVGEGT. V was trimmed by 5 bases and J by 12 bases, leaving 22 bases between them. This CDR3 contains 14 residues. Here the CDR3 reads CASSQPTGSSNHTF. In DNA form, the CDR3 reads TGTGCCAGCAGTCAACCCACGGGGTCCAGTAACCACACCTTC.

The rearrangement links TRBV24-1 to TRBJ2-3; 8 positions match TRBD2. V dropped 4 bases and J dropped 2; count of bases not matched to a gene: 13. CDR3 length equals 18 residues. Germline V gene lookup returns CDR1 KGHDR and CDR2 SFDVKD. CDR3 sequence: CATSDLVLRGDDTDTQYF. For the CDR3, the DNA is TGTGCCACCAGTGACCTAGTGCTGCGGGGGGACGACACAGATACGCAGTATTTT.

The chain recombines TRBV6-5 with TRBJ1-3; maybe TRBD1 (6 bases). Trimming pared 7 bases from V and 0 bases from J, leaving 10 bases between. Germline CDR1 and CDR2: MNHEY and SVGAGI. The CDR3 consists of 14 residues. This CDR3 reads CASTTDSSGNTIYF. As DNA, the CDR3 is TGTGCCAGCACCACGGACAGCTCTGGAAACACCATATATTTT.